This T cell receptor beta chain emerged from a study of CD8 T cells in ankylosing spondylitis. Study-wide findings and caveats: Earlier reports found some motif variants in synovial fluid and blood in reactive arthritis. Disease-linked clones reportedly concentrated significantly in matched ankylosing spondylitis synovial fluid. A TCR beta motif of several highly homologous variants appeared characteristic of ankylosing spondylitis blood. The authors found the disease-linked clones to be CD8+ and relatively rare in peripheral blood.

Only a few counts were recorded for this clonotype. The target antigen is unknown. In TCRdb, the 5' RACE reads were re-called with MiXCR into one record per CDR3 protein. The table records 250,000 to 350,000 distinct CDR3 sequences, 15% to 25% of them present only once. Trimming cost V 0 bases and J 5 bases, with 8 bases left between them. This CDR3 region has 14 residues. The V gene's germline CDR1 is SGHRS and CDR2 YFSETQ. Sequencing was carried out using blood, either unsorted or a sorted T cell fraction (not recorded which). The chain carries TRBV5-1 and TRBJ1-4; D is uncertain. The receptor was derived from a male donor with ankylosing spondylitis or in good health (not recorded which). The CDR3 region is CASSLGVGNEKLFF. In DNA, the CDR3 is TGCGCCAGCAGCTTGGGAGTGGGGAATGAAAAACTGTTTTTT.